The rows below give T cell receptor beta chains drawn from one sample of a study of T cell responses to AZD1222 COVID-19 vaccine. Profiled with immunoSEQ multiplex PCR; TCRdb holds only in-frame clones, not every one. This sample has about 83,000 clones, with approximately 88% found just once. Sequences were derived from peripheral blood, sampled on day 0 of MenACWY control vaccination. These receptors all come from an adult in good health. Both conserved end residues are part of each CDR3. A D gene is named only where the DNA matches it firmly. Not every row has a clone size; where given, it reads once, few, many or a size class.

TRBJ2-7	TRBV7-2	-	-	15	TGTGCCAGCAGCTTAGACACGGGAGAATCCGACGAGCAGTACTTC	CASSLDTGESDEQYF
TRBJ2-5	TRBV11-2	-	once	14	TGTGCCAGCAGCTTAAGACCAGCGGGTGAGACCCAGTACTTC	CASSLRPAGETQYF
TRBJ1-3	TRBV6-5	-	-	13	TGTGCCAGCACCATGGAGGTGGTGAACACCATATATTTT	CASTMEVVNTIYF
TRBJ2-2	TRBV20-1	TRBD1	-	14	TGCAGTGCTAGTCCGGGACAGCTCACCGGGGAGCTGTTTTTT	CSASPGQLTGELFF
TRBJ2-3	TRBV7-9	-	-	13	TGTGCCAGCAGCTTAGTCGAGTCAGATACGCAGTATTTT	CASSLVESDTQYF
TRBJ2-7	TRBV28	TRBD2	-	16	TGTGCCAGCAGTAGGACCGGGACTAGCGTTGCCTACGAGCAGTACTTC	CASSRTGTSVAYEQYF
TRBJ1-2	TRBV28	-	-	16	TGTGCCAGCAGTTTTCGGGAGGCAGGACCCTTCTATGGCTACACCTTC	CASSFREAGPFYGYTF
TRBJ2-5	TRBV10-3	TRBD1	-	17	TGTGCCATCAGTGAAGACCGGGACAGGGGGCATCGGGAGACCCAGTACTTC	CAISEDRDRGHRETQYF
TRBJ1-3	TRBV5-4	TRBD1	-	15	TGTGCCAGCAGCCTAGGACAGGGACCTGGAAACACCATATATTTT	CASSLGQGPGNTIYF
TRBJ1-2	TRBV28	-	-	11	TGTGCCAGCAGCGACAGCTATGGCTACACCTTC	CASSDSYGYTF
TRBJ1-2	TRBV11-2	TRBD1	-	15	TGTGCCAGCAGCCTATCCCGGACAGGGTTTAGAGGCTACACCTTC	CASSLSRTGFRGYTF
TRBJ1-1	TRBV7-8	-	-	16	TGTGCCAGCAGCTTAGCGAAGGGCGGGGTTAAGACTGAAGCTTTCTTT	CASSLAKGGVKTEAFF
TRBJ1-5	TRBV24-1	-	-	14	TGTGCCACCAGTGCCACAGGGCCTAATCAGCCCCAGCATTTT	CATSATGPNQPQHF
TRBJ1-2	TRBV30	-	-	13	TGTGCCTGGAAAGGGGGGCAGGAGGATGGCTACACCTTC	CAWKGGQEDGYTF
TRBJ1-2	TRBV27	-	-	14	TGTGCCAGCAGTCGAGAGGGGAAGGGCTATGGCTACACCTTC	CASSREGKGYGYTF
TRBJ2-1	TRBV20-1	-	-	14	TGCAGTGCTAGTATTGCAAGCTACTCCAATGAGCAGTTCTTC	CSASIASYSNEQFF
TRBJ2-7	TRBV28	-	-	13	TGTGCCAGCAGTTTGCCCCAGACTAGCGAGCAGTACTTC	CASSLPQTSEQYF
TRBJ1-2	TRBV19	-	-	14	TGTGCCAGTAGTATATCACGGGGAAACTATGGCTACACCTTC	CASSISRGNYGYTF
TRBJ2-3	TRBV15	-	-	14	TGTGCCACCAGCACGGGATACTCCAGGGGTACGCAGTATTTT	CATSTGYSRGTQYF
TRBJ1-2	TRBV4-3	-	-	16	TGCGCCAGCAGCCAAGATGGTGGCAGGGAATACGGTGGCTACACCTTC	CASSQDGGREYGGYTF
TRBJ2-7	TRBV12-5	-	-	13	TGTGCTAGTGCTGTGGACTGGTCCTACGAGCAGTACTTC	CASAVDWSYEQYF
TRBJ2-5	TRBV6-2/TRBV6-3	-	-	15	TGTGCCAGCAGTTACTCGCGGGACATACAGGAGACCCAGTACTTC	CASSYSRDIQETQYF
TRBJ1-4	TRBV9	-	-	16	TGTGCCAGCAGCGTAGGATTGGCTCTCGGGGATGAAAAACTGTTTTTT	CASSVGLALGDEKLFF
TRBJ2-5	TRBV28	TRBD2	-	19	TGTGCCAGCAGTTCCACCCACTTCCGACTAGCGGGAAACGTCGAGACCCAGTACTTC	CASSSTHFRLAGNVETQYF
TRBJ2-1	TRBV4-2	-	-	18	TGTGCCAGCAGCCAAGATGGAGGACCACCCGCCCGCTACAATGAGCAGTTCTTC	CASSQDGGPPARYNEQFF
TRBJ2-3	TRBV3-1/TRBV3-2	-	-	15	TGTGCCAGCAGCCGCACCCTCCGGGGGTTAGATACGCAGTATTTT	CASSRTLRGLDTQYF
TRBJ1-1	TRBV5-6	-	-	14	TGTGCCAGCAGCCCGACAGGTCGGAACACTGAAGCTTTCTTT	CASSPTGRNTEAFF
TRBJ2-2	TRBV7-9	-	-	16	TGTGCCAGCAGCTCCCCCAGGGACACAAACACCGGGGAGCTGTTTTTT	CASSSPRDTNTGELFF
TRBJ2-7	TRBV13	-	-	15	TGTGCCAGCAGCTTAGGCAGGGGGGTATCCTACGAGCAGTACTTC	CASSLGRGVSYEQYF
TRBJ1-2	TRBV19	-	-	17	TGTGCCAGTAGTAGCGGGGACAAATTTGGGAATCTGAATGGCTACACCTTC	CASSSGDKFGNLNGYTF
TRBJ1-1	TRBV24-1	-	-	13	TGTGCCACCAGTCAGGACACTACCGCGGGAGCTTTCTTT	CATSQDTTAGAFF
TRBJ2-2	TRBV18	-	-	17	TGTGCCAGCTCACCTTCGCAAGGAGGTTTGGGCACCGGGGAGCTGTTTTTT	CASSPSQGGLGTGELFF
TRBJ2-1	TRBV10-1	-	-	15	TGCGCCAGCAGTGAACGACTAGATAGCGGCAATGAGCAGTTCTTC	CASSERLDSGNEQFF
TRBJ1-2	TRBV18	-	-	15	TGTGCCAGCTCACCGTTCAACGGGGACGGGCATGGCTACACCTTC	CASSPFNGDGHGYTF
TRBJ1-1	TRBV6-5	-	-	15	TGTGCCAGCAGTTACTCGCCGGGGAGGGACACTGAAGCTTTCTTT	CASSYSPGRDTEAFF
TRBJ2-2	TRBV11-3	-	-	11	TGTGCCAGCGGACAAGGCGGGGAGCTGTTTTTT	CASGQGGELFF
TRBJ1-2	TRBV5-6	-	-	14	TGTGCCAGCAGCTTGGAGGGTAGGGGGTTTGGCTACACCTTC	CASSLEGRGFGYTF
TRBJ1-2	TRBV7-2	TRBD1	-	16	TGTGCCAGCAGCCCGAGGACAGGGGGCTCGAGCTATGGCTACACCTTC	CASSPRTGGSSYGYTF
TRBJ2-7	TRBV3-1/TRBV3-2	TRBD2	-	15	TGTGCCAGCAGCCTTCTAGCGGTTAACTCCTACGAGCAGTACTTC	CASSLLAVNSYEQYF
TRBJ2-5	TRBV14	-	-	14	TGTGCCAGCAGCCAAGTTTGGGGCGCGGAGACCCAGTACTTC	CASSQVWGAETQYF
TRBJ1-2	TRBV28	TRBD1	-	13	TGTGCCAGCAGTCCGACAGGGTTCTATGGCTACACCTTC	CASSPTGFYGYTF
TRBJ2-7	TRBV7-2	-	-	14	TGTGCCAGCAGCTCCGGACTGACAGCCTACGAGCAGTACTTC	CASSSGLTAYEQYF
TRBJ2-7	TRBV5-1	-	-	15	TGCGCCAGCAGCTTAGAGGCCGGGACAAACTACGAGCAGTACTTC	CASSLEAGTNYEQYF
TRBJ2-2	TRBV29-1	-	-	13	TGCAGCGTTGATGGGGGGAACACCGGGGAGCTGTTTTTT	CSVDGGNTGELFF
TRBJ2-7	TRBV5-4	-	-	13	TGTGCCAGCAGCTTGTTCGGGGTCCACGAGCAGTACTTC	CASSLFGVHEQYF
TRBJ1-4	TRBV2	TRBD1	few	13	TGTGCCAGCTTCGGACAGGCTAATGAAAAACTGTTTTTT	CASFGQANEKLFF
TRBJ1-3	TRBV28	-	-	17	TGTGCCAGCAGTTTATACATTGTAGCGACCTCTGGAAACACCATATATTTT	CASSLYIVATSGNTIYF
TRBJ1-6	TRBV12-3/TRBV12-4	-	-	13	TGTGCCAGCAGTCTATTAGGGAATTCACCCCTCCACTTT	CASSLLGNSPLHF
TRBJ2-5	TRBV20-1	-	-	11	TGCAGTGCTAAACCAACAGAGACCCAGTACTTC	CSAKPTETQYF
TRBJ2-5	TRBV27	-	-	12	TGTGCCAGCAGCAAGGGGCGGGAGACCCAGTACTTC	CASSKGRETQYF